Sequencing of this T cell receptor beta chain was carried out in a study of T cell responses to AZD1222 COVID-19 vaccine (dated by TCRdb to 2020 to 2022). Looking at the study overall: AZD1222 recipients given second doses at about 4 weeks or at about 12 weeks were pooled, since spike-specific TCR depth and breadth were not found to differ between the two schedules. Trial participants were enrolled into age subgroups of 18-55, 56-69 and 70-plus years, which contained approximately 150, 28 and 58 TCR-sequenced participants, respectively. TCR sequencing covered approximately 230 trial participants: 200 to 220 given two doses of AZD1222 and approximately 25 given two doses of MenACWY control vaccine. What the authors observed across the whole study: Vaccine-associated CD4 TCRs spanned the whole spike protein, with dominant responses in regions 160-218 and 743-854. In the small 56-69-year group, the increase in depth fell short of significance, most likely because of low power. Conclusions about previously exposed vaccinees are limited, since just six or seven AZD1222 recipients were seropositive for SARS-CoV-2 at baseline. Epitopes outside the regions mutated in the B.1.351 and B.1.1.7 variants were reportedly recognized by nearly half of the unique spike-specific TCRs. Participants were mostly white British, with more females than males. The authors suggested clonal diversity may have been underestimated. After two AZD1222 doses, spike-specific TCR breadth and depth were significantly higher than at day 0 and than in MenACWY recipients. Because no day 14 peak-response samples were available, the repertoires could be characterized only after the peak T cell response.

The CDR3 regions of human TCRbeta chains were analyzed by immunosequencing. The authors' analysis ran thus. TCRs in the repertoires were matched against a reference library of SARS-CoV-2-specific TCRs that had been generated with the MIRA antigen-specificity platform. Breadth was defined as the fraction of unique TCRs that were SARS-CoV-2-associated. Depth was defined as the fraction of total T cells that were SARS-CoV-2-associated. Using the MIRA data, each spike-specific TCR was assigned both to the spike region to which the TCR was reactive and to a CD4 or CD8 class. Log10-transformed breadth and depth values were compared by one-way ANOVA with Sidak's multiple comparisons tests. TCRdb's version of the immuneACCESS table is confined to in-frame rearrangements and falls short of the full clone set. An unresolved V gene accounts for under half of the shortfall where checked; the remainder is of unknown origin. That table supplies the V and J calls and clone size; D and trimming were determined from the DNA. The sample table contains 120,000 to 150,000 clones; only one count was recorded for about 92% of them. The ten largest make up roughly 2% of the sample.

Points on this clone: The target of this receptor is not known. It has no much larger one-base neighbor in the sample; base qualities were not kept.

Per the publication, the time point label means: baseline before first vaccination. The vaccinee samples were drawn from two UK trials, COV001 and COV002, one of which was a single-blind randomized controlled phase 2/3 trial testing AZD1222 (ChAdOx1 nCoV-19) in healthy adults. Trial participant PBMC samples were collected at day 0 and day 28 after the second dose for TCRbeta chain sequencing. The TCR was taken from an adult in good health. The sequenced sample was peripheral blood, obtained on day 0 of AZD1222 vaccination.

The nucleotide sequence reads TGCGCCAGCGCGGGAGTTTCGACAGATACGCAGTATTTT. This is translated as CASAGVSTDTQYF. The rearranged segments are TRBV5-1 and TRBJ2-3; 7 central nucleotides agree with TRBD2. Inclusive of the bounding cysteine and phenylalanine, the CDR3 is 13 residues long. The sequence is cut down to CDR3 DNA, 39 bases in frame from base 1. Here V drops 7 bases and J drops 3 bases, and the junction holds 5 bases not matched to any gene. CDR1 SGHRS and CDR2 YFSETQ were looked up in the germline V gene.